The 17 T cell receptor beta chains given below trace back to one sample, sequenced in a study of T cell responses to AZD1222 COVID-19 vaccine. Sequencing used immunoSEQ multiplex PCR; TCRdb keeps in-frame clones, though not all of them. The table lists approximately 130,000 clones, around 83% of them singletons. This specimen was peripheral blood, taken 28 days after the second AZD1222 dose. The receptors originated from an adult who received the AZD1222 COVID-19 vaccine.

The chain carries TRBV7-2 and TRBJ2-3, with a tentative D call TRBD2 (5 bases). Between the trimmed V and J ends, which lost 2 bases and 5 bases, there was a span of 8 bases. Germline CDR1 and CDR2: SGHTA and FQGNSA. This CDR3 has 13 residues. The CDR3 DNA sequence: TGTGCCAGCAGCTTAACAGCGGTAGATACGCAGTATTTT. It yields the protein CASSLTAVDTQYF.

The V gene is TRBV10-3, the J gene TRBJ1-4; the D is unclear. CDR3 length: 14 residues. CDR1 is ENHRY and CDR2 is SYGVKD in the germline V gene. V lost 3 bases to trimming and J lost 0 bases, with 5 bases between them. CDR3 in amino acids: CAISEGSTNEKLFF. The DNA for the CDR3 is TGTGCCATCAGTGAAGGGTCAACTAATGAAAAACTGTTTTTT.

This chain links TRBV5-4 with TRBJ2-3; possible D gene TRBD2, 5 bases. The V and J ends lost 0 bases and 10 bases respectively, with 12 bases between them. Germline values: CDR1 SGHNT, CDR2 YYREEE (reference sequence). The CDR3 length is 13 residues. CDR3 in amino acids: CASSLGTAGPQYF. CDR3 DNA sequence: TGTGCCAGCAGCTTGGGGACCGCGGGTCCGCAGTATTTT.

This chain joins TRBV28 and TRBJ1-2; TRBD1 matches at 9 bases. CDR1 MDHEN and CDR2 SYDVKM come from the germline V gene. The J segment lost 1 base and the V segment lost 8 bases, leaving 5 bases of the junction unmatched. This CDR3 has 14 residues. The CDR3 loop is CASGQGQFNYGYTF. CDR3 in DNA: TGTGCCAGCGGACAGGGGCAATTTAACTATGGCTACACCTTC.

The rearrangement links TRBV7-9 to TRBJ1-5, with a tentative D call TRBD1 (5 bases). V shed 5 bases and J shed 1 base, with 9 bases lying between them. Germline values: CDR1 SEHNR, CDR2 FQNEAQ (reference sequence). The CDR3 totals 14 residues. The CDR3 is CASSSRDSNQPQHF. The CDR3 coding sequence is TGTGCCAGCAGCAGCCGGGACAGCAATCAGCCCCAGCATTTT.

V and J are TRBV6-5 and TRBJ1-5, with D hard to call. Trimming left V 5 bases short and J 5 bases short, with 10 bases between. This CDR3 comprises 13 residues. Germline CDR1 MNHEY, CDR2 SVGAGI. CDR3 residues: CASSNILDQPQHF. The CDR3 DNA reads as TGTGCCAGCAGTAACATTCTCGATCAGCCCCAGCATTTT.

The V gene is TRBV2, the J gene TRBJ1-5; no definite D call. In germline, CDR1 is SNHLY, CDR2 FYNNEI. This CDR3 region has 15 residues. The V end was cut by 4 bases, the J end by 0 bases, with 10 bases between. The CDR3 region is CASSARLYSNQPQHF. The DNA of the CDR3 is TGTGCCAGCAGTGCTAGGCTTTATAGCAATCAGCCCCAGCATTTT.

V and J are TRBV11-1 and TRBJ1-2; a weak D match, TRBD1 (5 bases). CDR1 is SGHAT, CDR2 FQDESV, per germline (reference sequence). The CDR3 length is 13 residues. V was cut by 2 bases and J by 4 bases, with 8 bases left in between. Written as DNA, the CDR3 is TGTGCCAGCAGCTTAACAGGCCCCTATGGCTACACCTTC. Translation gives CASSLTGPYGYTF.

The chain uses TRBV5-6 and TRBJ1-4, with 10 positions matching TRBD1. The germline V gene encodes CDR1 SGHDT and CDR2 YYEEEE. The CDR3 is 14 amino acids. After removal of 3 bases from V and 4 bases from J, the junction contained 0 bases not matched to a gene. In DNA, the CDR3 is TGTGCCAGCAGCTGGACAGGGGGTAATGAAAAACTGTTTTTT. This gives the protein CASSWTGGNEKLFF.

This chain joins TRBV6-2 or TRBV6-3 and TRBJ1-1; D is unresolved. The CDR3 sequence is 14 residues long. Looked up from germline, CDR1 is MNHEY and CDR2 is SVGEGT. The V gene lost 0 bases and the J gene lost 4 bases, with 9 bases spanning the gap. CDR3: CASSYSRMSTEAFF. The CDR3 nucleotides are TGTGCCAGCAGTTACTCCCGAATGAGCACTGAAGCTTTCTTT.

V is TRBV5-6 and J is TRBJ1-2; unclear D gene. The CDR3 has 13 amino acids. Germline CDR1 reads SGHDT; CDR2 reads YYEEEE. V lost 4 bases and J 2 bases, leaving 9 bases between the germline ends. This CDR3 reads CASSHGRNYGYTF. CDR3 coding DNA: TGTGCCAGCAGCCATGGACGGAACTATGGCTACACCTTC.

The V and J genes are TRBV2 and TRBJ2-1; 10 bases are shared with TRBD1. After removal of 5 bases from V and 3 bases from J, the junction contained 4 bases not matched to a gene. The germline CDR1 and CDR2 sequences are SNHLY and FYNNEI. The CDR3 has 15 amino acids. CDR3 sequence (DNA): TGTGCCAGCAGTCGACAGGGGGCCAGCTACAATGAGCAGTTCTTC. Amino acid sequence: CASSRQGASYNEQFF.

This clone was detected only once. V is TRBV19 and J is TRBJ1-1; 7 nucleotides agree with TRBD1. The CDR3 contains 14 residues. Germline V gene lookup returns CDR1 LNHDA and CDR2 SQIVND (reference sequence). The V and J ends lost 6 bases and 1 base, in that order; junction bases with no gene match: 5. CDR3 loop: CASSDRVRNTEAFF. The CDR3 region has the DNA TGTGCCAGTAGCGACAGGGTCCGGAACACTGAAGCTTTCTTT.

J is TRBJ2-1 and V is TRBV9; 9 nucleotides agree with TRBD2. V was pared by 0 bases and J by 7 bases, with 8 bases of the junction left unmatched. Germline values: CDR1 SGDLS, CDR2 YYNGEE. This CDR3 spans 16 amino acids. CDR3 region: CASSVALAGGLNEQFF. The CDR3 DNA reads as TGTGCCAGCAGCGTAGCTCTTGCGGGGGGGCTGAATGAGCAGTTCTTC.

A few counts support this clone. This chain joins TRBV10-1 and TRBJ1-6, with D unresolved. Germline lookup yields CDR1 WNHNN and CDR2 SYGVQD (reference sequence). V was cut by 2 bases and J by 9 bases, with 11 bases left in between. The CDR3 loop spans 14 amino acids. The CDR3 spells CASSESGGGSPLHF. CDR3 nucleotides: TGCGCCAGCAGTGAGAGCGGCGGCGGTTCACCCCTCCACTTT.

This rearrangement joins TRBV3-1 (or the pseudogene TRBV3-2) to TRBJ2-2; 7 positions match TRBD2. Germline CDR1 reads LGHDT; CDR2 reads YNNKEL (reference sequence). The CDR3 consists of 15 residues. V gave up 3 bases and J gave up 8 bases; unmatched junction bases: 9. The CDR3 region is CASSHLLASLGELFF. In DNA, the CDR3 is TGTGCCAGCAGCCATTTACTAGCGTCTTTAGGGGAGCTGTTTTTT.

The CDR3 DNA reads TGCGCCAGCAGCTTGGAGGACAGCATGAACACTGAAGCTTTCTTT. It translates to CASSLEDSMNTEAFF. The chain is built from TRBV5-1 and TRBJ1-1, with TRBD1 as a possible D gene (6 bases). Trimming stripped 0 bases from V and 0 bases from J, with 9 bases between. Germline-derived CDR1 and CDR2 are SGHRS and YFSETQ. CDR3 size: 15 residues.